The 8 T cell receptor beta chains in this list originate from one sample, sequenced in a study of sequential checkpoint blockade in melanoma. TCRdb's copy holds only in-frame clones and misses some; the assay was immunoSEQ multiplex PCR. The sample has 10,000 or so clones, around 73% seen once. Treatment indicated: randomized to nivolumab then ipilimumab (arm A) or the reverse (arm B). This material consisted of CD8+ T cells sorted from blood (inferred from file names), taken from a patient given nivolumab and ipilimumab in sequence. Receptors originate from a human donor with melanoma.

The chain links TRBV6-5 to TRBJ2-7; TRBD1 might be the D (6 bases). CDR1 is MNHEY and CDR2 is SVGAGI in the germline V gene. The V end lost 4 bases, the J end lost 2 bases, and 9 bases lay between the germline ends. The CDR3 loop spans 13 amino acids. CDR3 loop: CASSLGTTYEQYF. DNA of the CDR3: TGTGCCAGCAGTTTGGGGACAACCTACGAGCAGTACTTC.

This rearrangement joins TRBV9 to TRBJ1-1, with D unclear. Trimming left V 0 bases short and J 3 bases short, with 12 bases between. Germline assignment: CDR1 SGDLS and CDR2 YYNGEE. The CDR3 contains 15 residues. DNA of the CDR3: TGTGCCAGCAGCGTAGATGGCTATGAGGACACTGAAGCTTTCTTT. Translating gives CASSVDGYEDTEAFF.

V and J are TRBV30 and TRBJ1-2; D is ambiguous. CDR1 and CDR2 from the germline V gene are GTSNPN and SVGIG (reference sequence). With 2 bases removed from V and 6 bases from J, the gap between germline ends came to 13 bases. The CDR3 is 13 residues long. The CDR3 nucleotides read TGTGCCTGGAGTCTCCGATCCTCTAATGGCTACACCTTC. This translates into CAWSLRSSNGYTF. Supplemented by reference TRBV30 and TRBJ1-2, the full variable domain reads SQTIHQWPATLVQPVGSPLSLECTVEGTSNPNLYWYRQAAGRGLQLLFYSVGIGQISSEVPQNLSASRPQDRQFILSSKKLLLSDSGFYLCAWSLRSSNGYTFGSGTRLTVV.

This clone was picked up a small number of times. This rearrangement joins TRBV9 to TRBJ1-1, with D possibly TRBD1 on 6 matching bases. This CDR3 has 13 residues. Germline lookup yields CDR1 SGDLS and CDR2 YYNGEE. V gave up 3 bases and J gave up 5 bases, with 11 bases separating them. The CDR3 DNA reads as TGTGCCAGCAGCGGCGGGGGGCGGACTGAAGCTTTCTTT. It translates to CASSGGGRTEAFF.

This rearrangement joins TRBV27 to TRBJ1-1; no clear D gene. This CDR3 spans 15 amino acids. Germline V CDR1 and CDR2: MNHEY, SMNVEV (reference sequence). Between the trimmed V and J ends, which lost 6 bases and 0 bases, there was a span of 14 bases. The CDR3 DNA follows: TGTGCCAGCAGCCTAACCCGGGGAATGAACACTGAAGCTTTCTTT. This sequence encodes CASSLTRGMNTEAFF.

The chain has TRBV7-6 and TRBJ1-6; D is undetermined. This CDR3 has 14 amino acids. Germline loops: CDR1 SGHVS, CDR2 FNYEAQ. The V end was cut by 1 base, the J end by 10 bases, with 11 bases between. The CDR3: CASSLEADTSPLHF. CDR3 sequence (DNA): TGTGCCAGCAGCTTAGAAGCGGATACCTCACCCCTCCACTTT.

V is TRBV7-9 and J is TRBJ1-4; the D is unclear. Germline-derived CDR1 and CDR2 are SEHNR and FQNEAQ (reference sequence). Trimming stripped 5 bases from V and 8 bases from J, with 18 bases between. The length of the CDR3 is 15 residues. CDR3 loop: CASSTSRTGGEKLFF. CDR3 in DNA: TGTGCCAGCAGCACCAGCCGTACGGGCGGGGAAAAACTGTTTTTT.

In this sample, this clone turned up a few times. V and J are TRBV27 and TRBJ1-5; D gene ambiguous. The CDR3 is made up of 13 amino acids. Deletions cut 2 bases from V and 7 bases from J, with 9 bases between. Germline values: CDR1 MNHEY, CDR2 SMNVEV (reference sequence). CDR3 residues: CASSLAAEQPQHF. The CDR3 DNA sequence: TGTGCCAGCAGTTTAGCGGCAGAGCAGCCCCAGCATTTT.